The T cell receptor beta chain described here comes from a study of STAT5B mutations in CD4+ large granular lymphocyte leukemia. In regard to this clone: The antigen is unknown.

The study, taken as a whole, reports: Compared with healthy controls (2/35), patient top clones favored TRBV06 (8/27).

Data came from immunoSEQ multiplex PCR; TCRdb stores just in-frame clones and leaves some out. The sample lists 4,500 to 5,000 clones; roughly 77% were seen once. The length of the CDR3 is 14 residues. Trimming cost V 5 bases and J 3 bases; bases outside gene matches: 6. Germline V gene sequence: CDR1 SGHRS, CDR2 YFSETQ. Depending on availability, patient cells were bead-separated fractions or unselected PBMC. This receptor was obtained from a man aged 65 to 85 with CD4+ T-cell large granular lymphocyte leukemia. V usage is TRBV5-1 and J usage is TRBJ2-3, with 7 bases matching TRBD2. Sequencing was performed on PBMCs. The CDR3 protein is CASRAGSGTDTQYF. CDR3 bases: TGCGCCAGCAGAGCGGGGAGCGGAACAGATACGCAGTATTTT.